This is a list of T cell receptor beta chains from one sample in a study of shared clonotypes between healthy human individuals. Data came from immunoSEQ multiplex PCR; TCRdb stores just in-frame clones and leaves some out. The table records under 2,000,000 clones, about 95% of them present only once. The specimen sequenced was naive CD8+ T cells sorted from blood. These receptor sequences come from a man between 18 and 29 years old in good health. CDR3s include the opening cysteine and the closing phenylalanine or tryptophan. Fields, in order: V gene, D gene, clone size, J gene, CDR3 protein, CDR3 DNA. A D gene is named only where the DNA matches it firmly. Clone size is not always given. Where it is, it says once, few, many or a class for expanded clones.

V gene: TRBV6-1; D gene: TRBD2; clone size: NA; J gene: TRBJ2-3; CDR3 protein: CASSEFWRERLTQYF; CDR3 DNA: TGTGCCAGCAGTGAATTCTGGCGGGAGAGGCTTACGCAGTATTTT
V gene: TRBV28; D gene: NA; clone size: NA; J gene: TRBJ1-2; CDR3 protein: CASTLGGEGTNYGYTF; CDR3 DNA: TGTGCCAGCACCTTAGGAGGAGAAGGTACTAACTATGGCTACACCTTC
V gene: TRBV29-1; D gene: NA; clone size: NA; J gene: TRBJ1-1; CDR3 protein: CSVSSGGPEAFF; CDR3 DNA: TGCAGCGTTTCTTCGGGCGGCCCTGAAGCTTTCTTT
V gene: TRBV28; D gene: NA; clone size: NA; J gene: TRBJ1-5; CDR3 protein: CASGGGAQPQHF; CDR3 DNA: TGTGCCAGCGGGGGGGGCGCACAGCCCCAGCATTTT
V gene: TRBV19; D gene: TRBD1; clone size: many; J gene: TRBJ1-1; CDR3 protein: CASSSAIDRGDTEAFF; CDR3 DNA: TGTGCCAGTAGCTCTGCCATCGACAGGGGGGACACTGAAGCTTTCTTT
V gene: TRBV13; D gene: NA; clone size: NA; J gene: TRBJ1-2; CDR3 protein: CASSLGSNYGYTF; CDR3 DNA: TGTGCCAGCAGCTTAGGTAGTAACTATGGCTACACCTTC
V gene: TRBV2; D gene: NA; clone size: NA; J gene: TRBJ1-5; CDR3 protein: CASSETLRGQPQHF; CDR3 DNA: TGTGCCAGCAGCGAAACACTTCGAGGGCAGCCCCAGCATTTT
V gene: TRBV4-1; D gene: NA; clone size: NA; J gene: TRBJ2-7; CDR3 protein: CASSQDDGSGEQYF; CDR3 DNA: TGCGCCAGCAGCCAAGATGACGGGAGTGGGGAGCAGTACTTC
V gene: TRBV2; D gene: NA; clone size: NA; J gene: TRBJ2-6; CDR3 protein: CASKAGDGANVLTF; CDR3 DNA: TGTGCCAGCAAGGCAGGGGACGGGGCCAACGTCCTGACTTTC
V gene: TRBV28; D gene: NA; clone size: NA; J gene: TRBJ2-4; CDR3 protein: CASSVPWENIQYF; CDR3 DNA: TGTGCCAGCAGTGTCCCGTGGGAAAACATTCAGTACTTC
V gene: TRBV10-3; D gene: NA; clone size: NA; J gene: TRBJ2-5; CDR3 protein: CAISQGGQETQYF; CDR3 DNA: TGTGCCATCAGCCAGGGGGGCCAAGAGACCCAGTACTTC
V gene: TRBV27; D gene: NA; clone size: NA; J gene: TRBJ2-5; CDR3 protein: CASSSRDNLQETQYF; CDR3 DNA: TGTGCCAGCAGTTCTCGGGACAATCTCCAAGAGACCCAGTACTTC
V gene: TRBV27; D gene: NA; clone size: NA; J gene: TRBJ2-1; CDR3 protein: CASSFSAYNEQFF; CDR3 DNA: TGTGCCAGCAGTTTTAGCGCGTACAATGAGCAGTTCTTC
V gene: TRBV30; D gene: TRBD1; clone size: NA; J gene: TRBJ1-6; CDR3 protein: CAWRLGDRMSPLHF; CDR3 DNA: TGTGCCTGGAGATTGGGGGACAGGATGTCACCCCTCCACTTT
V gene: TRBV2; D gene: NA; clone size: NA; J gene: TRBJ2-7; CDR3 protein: CASSIDTSPSYEQYF; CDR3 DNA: TGTGCCAGCAGTATCGACACGTCTCCCTCCTACGAGCAGTACTTC
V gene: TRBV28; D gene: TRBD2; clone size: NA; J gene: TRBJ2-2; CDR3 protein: CASSLGLAGANTGELFF; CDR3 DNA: TGTGCCAGCAGTTTAGGACTAGCGGGGGCGAACACCGGGGAGCTGTTTTTT
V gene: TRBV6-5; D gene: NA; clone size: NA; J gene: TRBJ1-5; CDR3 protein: CASSYQRYNQPQHF; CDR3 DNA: TGTGCCAGCAGTTACCAGCGTTACAATCAGCCCCAGCATTTT
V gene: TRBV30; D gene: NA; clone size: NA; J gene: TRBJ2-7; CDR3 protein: CAWSVGNSYEQYF; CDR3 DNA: TGTGCCTGGAGTGTGGGCAACTCGTACGAGCAGTACTTC
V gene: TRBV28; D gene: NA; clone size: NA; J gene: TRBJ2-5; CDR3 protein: CASSYGPGGEETQYF; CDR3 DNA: TGTGCCAGCAGTTATGGGCCGGGCGGGGAAGAGACCCAGTACTTC
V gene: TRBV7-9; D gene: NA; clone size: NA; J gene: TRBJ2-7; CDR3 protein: CASSGGGAREQYF; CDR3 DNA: TGTGCCAGCAGCGGAGGGGGGGCGCGTGAGCAGTACTTC
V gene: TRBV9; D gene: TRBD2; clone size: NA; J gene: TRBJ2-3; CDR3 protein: CASSVGTTTDTQYF; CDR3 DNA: TGTGCCAGCAGCGTCGGGACTACCACAGATACGCAGTATTTT
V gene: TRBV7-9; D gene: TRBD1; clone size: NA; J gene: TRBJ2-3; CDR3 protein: CASSSWTGGVSTDTQYF; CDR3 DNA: TGTGCCAGCAGCTCCTGGACAGGGGGAGTTAGCACAGATACGCAGTATTTT
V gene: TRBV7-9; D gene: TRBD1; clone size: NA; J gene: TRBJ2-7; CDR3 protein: CASSRTGSSYEQYF; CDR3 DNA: TGTGCCAGCAGCCGGACAGGGAGCTCCTACGAGCAGTACTTC
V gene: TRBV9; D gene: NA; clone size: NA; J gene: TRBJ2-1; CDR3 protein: CASSVAGPYNEQFF; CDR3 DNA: TGTGCCAGCAGCGTAGCGGGTCCCTACAATGAGCAGTTCTTC
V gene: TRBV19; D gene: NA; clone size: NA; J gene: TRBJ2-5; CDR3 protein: CASSPPAAGQETQYF; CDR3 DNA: TGTGCCAGTAGTCCCCCGGCTGCGGGACAAGAGACCCAGTACTTC
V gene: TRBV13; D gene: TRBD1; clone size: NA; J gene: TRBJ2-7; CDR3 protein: CASSSQGDTYEQYF; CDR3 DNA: TGTGCCAGCAGTTCCCAGGGGGATACCTACGAGCAGTACTTC
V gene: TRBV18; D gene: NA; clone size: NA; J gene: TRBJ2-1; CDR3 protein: CASSPPGGRDEQFF; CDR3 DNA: TGTGCCAGCTCACCACCGGGGGGAAGGGATGAGCAGTTCTTC
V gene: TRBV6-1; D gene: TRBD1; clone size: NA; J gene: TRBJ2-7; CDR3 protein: CASSEGQGYYF; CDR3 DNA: TGTGCCAGCAGTGAAGGACAGGGTTATTACTTC
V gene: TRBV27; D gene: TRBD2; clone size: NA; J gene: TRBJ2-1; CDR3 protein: CASSSLAGASYNEQFF; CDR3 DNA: TGTGCCAGCAGTTCCTTAGCGGGCGCCTCCTACAATGAGCAGTTCTTC
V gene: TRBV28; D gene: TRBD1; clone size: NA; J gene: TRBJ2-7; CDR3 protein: CATTGQVSYEQYF; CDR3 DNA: TGTGCCACTACGGGACAGGTGTCCTACGAGCAGTACTTC
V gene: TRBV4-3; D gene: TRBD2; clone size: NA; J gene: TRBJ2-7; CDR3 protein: CASSPYRTSGKVPLGDEQYF; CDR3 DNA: TGCGCCAGCAGCCCGTATAGGACTAGCGGAAAAGTGCCCTTGGGCGACGAGCAGTACTTC
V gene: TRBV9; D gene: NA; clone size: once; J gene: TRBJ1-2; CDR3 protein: CASSVGQAPYGYTF; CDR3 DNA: TGTGCCAGCAGCGTAGGACAGGCCCCCTATGGCTACACCTTC
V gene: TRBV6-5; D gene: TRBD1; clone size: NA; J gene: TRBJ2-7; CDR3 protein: CASAPGGPYEQYF; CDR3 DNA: TGTGCCAGCGCTCCAGGGGGCCCCTACGAGCAGTACTTC
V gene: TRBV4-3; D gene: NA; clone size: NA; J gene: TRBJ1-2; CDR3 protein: CASSQTQNYGYTF; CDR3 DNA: TGCGCCAGCAGCCAAACACAGAACTATGGCTACACCTTC
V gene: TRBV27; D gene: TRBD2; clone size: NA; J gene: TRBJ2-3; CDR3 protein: CASKSLAGSSTDTQYF; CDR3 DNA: TGTGCCAGCAAATCACTAGCGGGATCTAGCACAGATACGCAGTATTTT
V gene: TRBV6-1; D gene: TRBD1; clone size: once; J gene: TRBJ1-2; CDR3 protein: CASSEASGTEAYTYYGYTF; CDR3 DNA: TGTGCCAGCAGTGAAGCCTCTGGGACAGAGGCATATACCTACTATGGCTACACCTTC
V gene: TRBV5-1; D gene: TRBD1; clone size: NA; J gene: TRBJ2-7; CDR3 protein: CASSIGQGGYEQYF; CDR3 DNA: TGCGCCAGCAGCATCGGACAGGGGGGCTACGAGCAGTACTTC
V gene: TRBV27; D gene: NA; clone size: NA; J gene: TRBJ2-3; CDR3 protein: CASSLSLGGTDTQYF; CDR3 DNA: TGTGCCAGCAGTTTATCCCTCGGGGGAACAGATACGCAGTATTTT
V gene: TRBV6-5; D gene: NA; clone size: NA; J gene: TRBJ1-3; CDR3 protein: CASSSILGDTIYF; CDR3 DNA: TGTGCCAGCAGTTCCATCCTTGGGGACACCATATATTTT
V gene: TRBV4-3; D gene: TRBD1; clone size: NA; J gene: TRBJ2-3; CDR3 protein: CASSPRWTGPDTQYF; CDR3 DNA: TGCGCCAGCAGCCCACGATGGACAGGGCCAGATACGCAGTATTTT
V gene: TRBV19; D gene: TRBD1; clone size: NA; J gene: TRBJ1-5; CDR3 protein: CASSMNRGGNQPQHF; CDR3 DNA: TGTGCCAGTAGTATGAACAGGGGCGGCAATCAGCCCCAGCATTTT
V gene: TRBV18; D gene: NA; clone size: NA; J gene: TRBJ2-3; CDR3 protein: CASSPEGVLGTDTQYF; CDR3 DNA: TGTGCCAGCTCACCCGAGGGGGTATTGGGCACAGATACGCAGTATTTT
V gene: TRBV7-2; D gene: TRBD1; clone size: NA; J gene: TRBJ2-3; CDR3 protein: CASSSGQGTDTQYF; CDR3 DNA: TGTGCCAGCAGCTCGGGACAGGGGACAGATACGCAGTATTTT
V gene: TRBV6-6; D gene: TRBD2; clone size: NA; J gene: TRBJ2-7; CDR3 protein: CASSYGRGHYEQYF; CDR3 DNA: TGTGCCAGCAGTTACGGGAGGGGTCACTACGAGCAGTACTTC
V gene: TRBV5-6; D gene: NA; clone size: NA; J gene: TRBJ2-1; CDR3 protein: CASSSPTEQFF; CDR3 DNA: TGTGCCAGCAGCTCACCCACTGAGCAGTTCTTC
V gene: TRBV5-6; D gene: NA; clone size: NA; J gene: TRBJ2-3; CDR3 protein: CASSLEEDTQYF; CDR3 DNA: TGTGCCAGCAGCTTGGAAGAAGATACGCAGTATTTT
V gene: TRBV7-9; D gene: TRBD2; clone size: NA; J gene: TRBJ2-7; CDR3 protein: CASSPGLAGDLGEQYF; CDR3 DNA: TGTGCCAGCAGCCCGGGACTAGCGGGAGATCTGGGCGAGCAGTACTTC